Below, 7 T cell receptor beta chains from the same sample are listed, as sequenced in a study of blood T cell repertoires in COVID-19. Here immunoSEQ multiplex PCR was the method, and the copy in TCRdb shows in-frame clones only, minus some. The sample gives roughly 250,000 clones, 87% of which show up once; just over 7% is in the top ten. The sequencing sample was made of peripheral blood. These receptor sequences come from a man aged 60-69 years who had recovered from COVID-19.

This clone was seen a few times. The V gene is TRBV4-2, the J gene TRBJ1-3; D is perhaps TRBD1 (5 bases). CDR3 size: 17 residues. Trimming removed 1 base at V and 0 bases at J, with 13 bases between. Germline CDR1 LGHNA, CDR2 YNFKEQ. For the CDR3, the DNA is TGTGCCAGCAGCCAAGTGGGGCCAGTAGTCTCTGGAAACACCATATATTTT. This translates into CASSQVGPVVSGNTIYF.

The sample holds a few counts of this clone. The CDR3 region has the DNA TGTGCCAGCAGCCAACATCGACAGTCTGGTTCACCCCTCCACTTT. Its protein is CASSQHRQSGSPLHF. This chain joins TRBV14 and TRBJ1-6; D is perhaps TRBD1 (5 bases). Germline CDR1 is SGHDN and CDR2 is FVKESK. Between the trimmed V and J ends, which lost 2 bases and 9 bases, there was a span of 14 bases. The CDR3 spans 15 residues.

The chain recombines TRBV6-5 with TRBJ2-7; D possibly corresponds to TRBD1 (6 bases). Germline values: CDR1 MNHEY, CDR2 SVGAGI. The CDR3 has 15 residues. For the CDR3, the DNA is TGTGCCAGCAGTCACTCGGGAATCGGGACAAAAGAGCAGTACGTC. Translating it yields CASSHSGIGTKEQYV.

The V call is TRBV10-3, the J call TRBJ2-2; unclear D gene. Germline V lookup: CDR1 ENHRY, CDR2 SYGVKD. This CDR3 contains 15 residues. V lost 4 bases to trimming and J lost 1 base, with 10 bases between them. CDR3 region: CAISVTVGNTGELFF. DNA for the CDR3: TGTGCCATCAGTGTAACAGTGGGGAACACCGGGGAGCTGTTTTTT.

This clone appeared a few times. This chain joins TRBV6-4 and TRBJ1-5; D may be TRBD1 (5 bases). The CDR3 runs 15 residues. Trimming removed 4 bases at V and 5 bases at J, with 15 bases between. Germline V CDR1 and CDR2: MRHNA, SNTAGT. DNA for the CDR3: TGTGCCAGCAGTGGGCCAGGGCCGGGCCATCAGCCCCAGCATTTT. Translating gives CASSGPGPGHQPQHF.

The chain couples TRBV30 to TRBJ1-2; the D is unclear. This CDR3 is 13 amino acids long. From germline, CDR1 is GTSNPN and CDR2 SVGIG (reference sequence). Trimming took off 1 base at V and 4 bases at J, with 10 bases between the two ends. The CDR3 is CAWSGGLSYGYTF. The CDR3 DNA reads as TGTGCCTGGAGTGGAGGGCTCTCCTATGGCTACACCTTC.

This chain joins TRBV12-5 and TRBJ1-1, with a weak D call TRBD1 (6 bases). Germline CDR1 LGHNT, CDR2 FRNRAP. V shed 0 bases and J shed 1 base, with 9 bases lying between them. This CDR3 is 15 amino acids long. CDR3 nucleotides: TGTGCTAGTGGTTTGGTAACAGGGCGGAACACTGAAGCTTTCTTT. Protein sequence: CASGLVTGRNTEAFF.